A single T cell receptor beta chain is shown here with its context. This sample is part of a study of blood T cell repertoires in COVID-19. Method: immunoSEQ multiplex PCR; TCRdb's copy keeps in-frame clones and lacks some. This table has hundreds of thousands of clones, roughly 87% appearing once. This CDR3 has 15 residues. Germline assignment: CDR1 LGHNA and CDR2 YSLEER. The ends lost 2 bases at V and 2 bases at J; junction bases unmatched: 3. This rearrangement joins TRBV4-3 to TRBJ2-3, with 8 bases that match TRBD2. The sequencing sample was made of peripheral blood. The receptor was isolated from a man between 18 and 35 years old with active or convalescent COVID-19. CDR3 residues: CASSQRTSLTDTQYF. DNA of the CDR3: TGCGCCAGCAGCCAAAGGACTAGCCTCACAGATACGCAGTATTTT.